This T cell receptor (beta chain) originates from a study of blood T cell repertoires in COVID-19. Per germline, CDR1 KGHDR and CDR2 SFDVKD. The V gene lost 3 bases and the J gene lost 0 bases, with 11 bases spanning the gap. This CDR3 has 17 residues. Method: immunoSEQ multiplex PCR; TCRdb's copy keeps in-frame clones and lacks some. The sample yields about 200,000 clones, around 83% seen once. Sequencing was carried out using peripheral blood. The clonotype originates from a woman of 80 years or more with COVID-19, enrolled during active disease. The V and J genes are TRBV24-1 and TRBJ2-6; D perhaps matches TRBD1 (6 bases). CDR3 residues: CATSDPRQASGANVLTF. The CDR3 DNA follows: TGTGCCACCAGTGATCCTAGACAGGCCTCTGGGGCCAACGTCCTGACTTTC.